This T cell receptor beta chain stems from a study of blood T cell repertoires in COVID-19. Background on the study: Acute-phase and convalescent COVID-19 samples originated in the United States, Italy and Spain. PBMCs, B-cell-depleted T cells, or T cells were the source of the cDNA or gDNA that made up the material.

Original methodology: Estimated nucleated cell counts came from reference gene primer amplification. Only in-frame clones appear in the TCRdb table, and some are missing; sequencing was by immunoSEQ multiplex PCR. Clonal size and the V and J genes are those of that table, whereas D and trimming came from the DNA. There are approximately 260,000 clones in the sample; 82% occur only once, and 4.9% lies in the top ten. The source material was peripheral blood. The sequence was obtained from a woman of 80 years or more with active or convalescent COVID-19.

Here the CDR3 DNA reads TGTGCCAGCAGTATCACAGGGGGCGATCAGCCCCAGCATTTT. Its protein product is CASSITGGDQPQHF. The chain has TRBV28 and TRBJ1-5; the match to TRBD1 covers 9 bases. V was pared by 5 bases and J by 5 bases, with 4 bases of the junction left unmatched. This CDR3 is built from 14 residues. Germline V gene lookup returns CDR1 MDHEN and CDR2 SYDVKM.